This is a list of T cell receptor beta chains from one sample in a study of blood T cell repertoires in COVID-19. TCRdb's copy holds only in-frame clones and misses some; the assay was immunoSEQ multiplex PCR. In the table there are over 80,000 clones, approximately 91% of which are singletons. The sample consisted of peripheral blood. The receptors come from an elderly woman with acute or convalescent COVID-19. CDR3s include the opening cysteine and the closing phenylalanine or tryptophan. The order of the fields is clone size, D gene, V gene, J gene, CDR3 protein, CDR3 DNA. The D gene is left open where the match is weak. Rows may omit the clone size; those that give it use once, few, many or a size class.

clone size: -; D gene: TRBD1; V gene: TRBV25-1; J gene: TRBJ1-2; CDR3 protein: CASSAQGRGLEGYTF; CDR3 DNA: TGTGCCAGCAGCGCCCAGGGCAGGGGGCTGGAGGGCTACACCTTC
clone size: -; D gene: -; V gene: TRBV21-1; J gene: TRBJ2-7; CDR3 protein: CASSKETDSGIGEQYF; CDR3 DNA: TGTGCCAGCAGCAAAGAGACCGACAGTGGCATCGGCGAGCAGTACTTC
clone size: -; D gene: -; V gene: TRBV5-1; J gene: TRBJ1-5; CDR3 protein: CASSLSSGNQPQHF; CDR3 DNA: TGCGCCAGCAGCTTGTCCTCCGGCAATCAGCCCCAGCATTTT
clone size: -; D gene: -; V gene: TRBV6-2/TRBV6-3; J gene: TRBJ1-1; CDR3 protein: CASSYSIPAATEAFF; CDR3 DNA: TGTGCCAGCAGTTACTCGATTCCGGCGGCCACTGAAGCTTTCTTT
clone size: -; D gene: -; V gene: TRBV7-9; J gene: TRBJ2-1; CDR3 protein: CASSFLWEDEQFF; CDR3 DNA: TGTGCCAGCAGCTTCTTATGGGAGGATGAGCAGTTCTTC
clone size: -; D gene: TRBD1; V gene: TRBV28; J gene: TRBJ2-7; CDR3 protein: CASSLGGTGSYEQYF; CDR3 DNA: TGTGCCAGCAGTTTAGGGGGGACAGGTTCTTACGAGCAGTACTTC
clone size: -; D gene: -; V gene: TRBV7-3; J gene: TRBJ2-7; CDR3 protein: CASSLNAGEVYEQYF; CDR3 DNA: TGTGCCAGCAGCTTAAATGCGGGTGAAGTCTACGAGCAGTACTTC
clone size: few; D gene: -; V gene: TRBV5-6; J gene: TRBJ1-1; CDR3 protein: CASSYRWTEAFF; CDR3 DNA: TGTGCCAGCAGCTACAGATGGACTGAAGCTTTCTTT
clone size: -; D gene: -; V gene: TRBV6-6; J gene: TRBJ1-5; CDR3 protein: CASSPLPAGLSNQPQHF; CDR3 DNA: TGTGCCAGCAGTCCTCTACCTGCGGGACTTAGCAATCAGCCCCAGCATTTT
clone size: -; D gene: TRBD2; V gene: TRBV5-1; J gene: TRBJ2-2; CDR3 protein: CASSFAGETGELFF; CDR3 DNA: TGCGCCAGCAGCTTTGCGGGGGAGACCGGGGAGCTGTTTTTT
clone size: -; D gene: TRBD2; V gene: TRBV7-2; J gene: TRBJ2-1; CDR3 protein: CASSFRLAGGLEGNEQFF; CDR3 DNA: TGTGCCAGCAGCTTCCGGTTAGCGGGGGGCCTCGAGGGAAATGAGCAGTTCTTC
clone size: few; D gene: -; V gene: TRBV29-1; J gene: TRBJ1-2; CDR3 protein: CSFLPGAGNYGYTF; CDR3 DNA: TGCAGCTTCCTCCCAGGGGCCGGTAACTATGGCTACACCTTC
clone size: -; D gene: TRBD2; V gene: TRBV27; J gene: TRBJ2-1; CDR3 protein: CASSPPIGAGVPVIF; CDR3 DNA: TGTGCCAGCAGTCCCCCGATTGGAGCGGGAGTCCCCGTAATCTTC
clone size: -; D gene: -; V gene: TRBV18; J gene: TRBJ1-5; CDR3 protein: CASSPPGQTAQHF; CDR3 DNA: TGTGCCAGCTCACCACCTGGACAAACGGCCCAGCATTTT
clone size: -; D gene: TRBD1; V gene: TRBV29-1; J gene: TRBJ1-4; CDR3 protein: CSVEARTGKEGAEKLFF; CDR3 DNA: TGCAGCGTTGAAGCCAGGACAGGGAAAGAAGGGGCTGAAAAACTGTTTTTT
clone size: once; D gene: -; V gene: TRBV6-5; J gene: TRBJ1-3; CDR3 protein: CASGFQGPGNTIYF; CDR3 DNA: TGTGCCAGCGGATTCCAGGGGCCTGGAAACACCATATATTTT
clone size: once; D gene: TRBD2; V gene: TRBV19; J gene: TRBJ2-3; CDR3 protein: CASIGTSGTDTQYF; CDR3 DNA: TGTGCCAGTATAGGGACTAGCGGTACAGATACGCAGTATTTT
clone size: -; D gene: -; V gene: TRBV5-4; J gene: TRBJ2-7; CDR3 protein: CASSLGGVGGYEQYF; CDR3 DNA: TGTGCCAGCAGCTTGGGGGGGGTGGGCGGTTACGAGCAGTACTTC
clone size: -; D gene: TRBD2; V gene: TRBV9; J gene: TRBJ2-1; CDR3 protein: CASSVDAGGTYNEQFF; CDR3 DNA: TGTGCCAGCAGCGTAGACGCGGGGGGGACCTACAATGAGCAGTTCTTC
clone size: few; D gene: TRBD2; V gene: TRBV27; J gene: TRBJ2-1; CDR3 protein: CASSSLWSGRYNEQFF; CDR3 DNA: TGTGCCAGCAGTTCTTTATGGAGCGGGAGATACAATGAGCAGTTCTTC
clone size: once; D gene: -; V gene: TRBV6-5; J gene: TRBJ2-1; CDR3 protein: CASSYPGQNPNEQFF; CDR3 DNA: TGTGCCAGCAGTTACCCCGGACAGAACCCCAATGAGCAGTTCTTC
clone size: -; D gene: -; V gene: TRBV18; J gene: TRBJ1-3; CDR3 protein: CASSPSAAADTIYF; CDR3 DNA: TGTGCCAGCTCGCCATCAGCTGCCGCGGACACCATATATTTT
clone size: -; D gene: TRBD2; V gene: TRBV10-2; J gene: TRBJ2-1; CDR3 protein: CASISSSGISEQFF; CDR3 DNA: TGCGCCAGCATCTCGTCGAGCGGGATTAGTGAGCAGTTCTTC
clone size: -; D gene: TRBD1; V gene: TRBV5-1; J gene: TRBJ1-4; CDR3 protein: CASSSAGTVNEKLFF; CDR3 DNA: TGCGCCAGCAGCTCCGCCGGGACAGTAAATGAAAAACTGTTTTTT
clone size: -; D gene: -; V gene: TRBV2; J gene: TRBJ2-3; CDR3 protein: CASRATGTTQYF; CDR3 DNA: TGTGCCAGCAGGGCTACAGGGACTACGCAGTATTTT
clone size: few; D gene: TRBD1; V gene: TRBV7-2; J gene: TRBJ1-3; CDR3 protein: CASSLSTGEYSTIYF; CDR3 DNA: TGTGCCAGCAGCTTATCGACAGGGGAGTATAGCACCATATATTTT
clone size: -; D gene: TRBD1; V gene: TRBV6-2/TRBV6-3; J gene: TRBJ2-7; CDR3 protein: CASRYRTGPYEQYF; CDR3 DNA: TGTGCCAGCAGATACAGGACAGGGCCCTACGAGCAGTACTTC
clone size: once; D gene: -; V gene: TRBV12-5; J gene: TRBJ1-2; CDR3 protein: CASEGSGDGYTF; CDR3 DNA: TGTGCTAGTGAGGGGTCAGGTGATGGCTACACCTTC
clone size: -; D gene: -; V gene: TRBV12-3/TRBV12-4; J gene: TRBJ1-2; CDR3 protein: CASSFRGFRGYTF; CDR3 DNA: TGTGCCAGCAGTTTTCGGGGTTTTCGTGGCTACACCTTC
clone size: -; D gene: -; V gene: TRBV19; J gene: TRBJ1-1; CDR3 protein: CASSILGMNTEAFF; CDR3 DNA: TGTGCCAGTAGTATCCTTGGCATGAACACTGAAGCTTTCTTT
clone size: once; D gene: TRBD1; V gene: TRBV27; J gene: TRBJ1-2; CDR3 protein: CASRPPGQGTSNYGYTF; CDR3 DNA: TGTGCCAGCAGGCCTCCGGGACAGGGGACTTCTAACTATGGCTACACCTTC
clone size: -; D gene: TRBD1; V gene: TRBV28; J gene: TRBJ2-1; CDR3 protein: CASSFSGQSYNEQFF; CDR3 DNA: TGTGCCAGCAGTTTTTCGGGACAGTCATACAATGAGCAGTTCTTC
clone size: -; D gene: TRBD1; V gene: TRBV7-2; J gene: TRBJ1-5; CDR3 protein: CASSLGQGAQPQHF; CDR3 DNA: TGTGCCAGCAGCTTAGGGCAGGGGGCCCAGCCCCAGCATTTT
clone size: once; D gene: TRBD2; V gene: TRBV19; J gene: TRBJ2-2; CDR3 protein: CASSGTSGAYTGELFF; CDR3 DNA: TGTGCCAGTAGTGGGACTAGCGGGGCCTACACCGGGGAGCTGTTTTTT
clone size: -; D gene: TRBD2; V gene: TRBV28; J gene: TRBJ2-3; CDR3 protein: CASSLTPSGITDTQYF; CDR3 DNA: TGTGCCAGCAGTTTAACGCCTAGCGGGATCACAGATACGCAGTATTTT
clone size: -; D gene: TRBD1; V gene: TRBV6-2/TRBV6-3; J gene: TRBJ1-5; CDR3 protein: CASRPLGQLYGQPQHF; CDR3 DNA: TGTGCCAGCAGACCTCTGGGACAGCTGTACGGTCAGCCCCAGCATTTT
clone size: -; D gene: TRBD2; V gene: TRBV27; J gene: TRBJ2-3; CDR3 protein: CASSLYGTSGRVSTDTQYF; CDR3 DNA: TGTGCCAGCAGTTTATACGGGACTAGCGGGAGGGTCTCGACAGATACGCAGTATTTT
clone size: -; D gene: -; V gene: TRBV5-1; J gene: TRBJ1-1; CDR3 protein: CASSLWAPGGVAEAFF; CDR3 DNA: TGCGCCAGCAGCTTGTGGGCACCTGGCGGGGTCGCTGAAGCTTTCTTT
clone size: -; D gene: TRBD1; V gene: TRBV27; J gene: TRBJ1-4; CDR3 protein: CASSLSTGGREKLFF; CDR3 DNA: TGTGCCAGCAGTTTATCTACAGGGGGCCGGGAAAAACTGTTTTTT
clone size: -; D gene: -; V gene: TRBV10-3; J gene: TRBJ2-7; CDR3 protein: CAISEQSGYYEQYF; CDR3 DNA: TGTGCCATCAGTGAGCAGTCCGGGTACTACGAGCAGTACTTC
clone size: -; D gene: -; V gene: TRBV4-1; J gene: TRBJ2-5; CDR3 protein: CASSQDEYQETQYF; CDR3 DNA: TGCGCCAGCAGCCAAGATGAGTACCAAGAGACCCAGTACTTC
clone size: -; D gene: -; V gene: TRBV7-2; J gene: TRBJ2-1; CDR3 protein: CASSLAGGPHNEQFF; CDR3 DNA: TGTGCCAGCAGCTTAGCGGGGGGGCCCCACAATGAGCAGTTCTTC
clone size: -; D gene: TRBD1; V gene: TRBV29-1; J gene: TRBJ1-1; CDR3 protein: CSVEGTTGILNTEAFF; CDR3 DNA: TGCAGCGTTGAAGGGACGACAGGGATACTGAACACTGAAGCTTTCTTT
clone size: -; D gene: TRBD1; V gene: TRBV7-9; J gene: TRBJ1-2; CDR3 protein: CASSENRGSHGYTF; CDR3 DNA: TGTGCCAGCAGCGAAAACAGGGGATCTCATGGCTACACCTTC
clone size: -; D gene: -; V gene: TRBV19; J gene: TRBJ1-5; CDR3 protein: CASSFPGHSNQPQHF; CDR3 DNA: TGTGCCAGTAGCTTCCCGGGACATAGCAATCAGCCCCAGCATTTT
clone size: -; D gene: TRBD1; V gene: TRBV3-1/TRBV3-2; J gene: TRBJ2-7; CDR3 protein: CASSRTGTGAYEQYF; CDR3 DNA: TGTGCCAGCAGCCGAACCGGGACAGGGGCCTACGAGCAGTACTTC
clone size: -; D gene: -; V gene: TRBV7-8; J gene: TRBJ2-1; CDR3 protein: CASSLEFSPVYNEQFF; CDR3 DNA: TGTGCCAGCAGCTTAGAATTCTCTCCCGTTTACAATGAGCAGTTCTTC
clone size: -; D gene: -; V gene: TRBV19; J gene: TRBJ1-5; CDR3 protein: CASRKVGGNQPQHF; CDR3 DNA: TGTGCCAGCAGAAAGGTAGGGGGTAACCAGCCCCAGCATTTT
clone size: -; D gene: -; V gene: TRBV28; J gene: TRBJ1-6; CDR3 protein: CASSFLRGGTSPLHF; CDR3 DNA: TGTGCCAGCAGTTTCCTCCGGGGAGGGACCTCACCCCTCCACTTT
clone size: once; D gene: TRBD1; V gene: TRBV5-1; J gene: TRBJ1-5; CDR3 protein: CASSPGTGQAGNQPQHF; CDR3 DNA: TGCGCCAGCAGCCCTGGGACAGGCCAGGCTGGCAATCAGCCCCAGCATTTT
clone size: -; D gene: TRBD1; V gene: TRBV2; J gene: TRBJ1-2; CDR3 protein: CASSRDSNYGYTF; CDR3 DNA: TGTGCCAGCAGTAGGGACAGTAACTATGGCTACACCTTC
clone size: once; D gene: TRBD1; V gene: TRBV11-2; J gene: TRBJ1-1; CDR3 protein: CASSLAGTGSGTEAFF; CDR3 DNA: TGTGCCAGCAGCTTAGCTGGGACAGGGTCAGGCACTGAAGCTTTCTTT